The entry below describes one T cell receptor beta chain. These data originate in a study of blood T cell repertoires in COVID-19. Study at large: Collection of acute and convalescent COVID-19 samples took place in the United States, Italy and Spain. The cDNA or gDNA used as material had been derived from T cells, B-cell-depleted T cells, or PBMCs.

In the original processing: Amplification from reference gene primers served as the basis for estimated nucleated cell counts. TCRdb's copy holds only in-frame clones and misses some; the assay was immunoSEQ multiplex PCR. The DNA gave D and trimming, while V, J and clone size come from that table. The sample has approximately 150,000 clones; around 83% are singletons. Germline-derived CDR1 and CDR2 are SGHRS and YFSETQ. This CDR3 has 14 residues. V was shortened by 4 bases and J by 1 base, with 11 bases between the two germline ends. Sequenced sample: peripheral blood. V is TRBV5-1 and J is TRBJ1-1; D gene uncertain. This receptor was identified in a man aged 65-85 years who had recovered from COVID-19. The CDR3 nucleotides are TGCGCCAGCAGCAGGGCGGGAGGGAACACTGAAGCTTTCTTT. It specifies CASSRAGGNTEAFF.